Detailed here is one T cell receptor (beta chain). Its cognate antigen is unknown. Time point: new active TB diagnosis, blood taken before or within 7 days of starting treatment. The protocol was immunoSEQ multiplex PCR, while the TCRdb copy is restricted to in-frame clones and leaves out a portion. The sample includes around 30,000 clones, around 88% of them seen just once. The CDR3 is 16 amino acids. Deletions cut 0 bases from V and 0 bases from J, with 9 bases between. These data come from a study of T cells in tuberculosis. Study background: A South African cohort included IGRA-negative adolescents, latently infected IGRA-positive adolescents and adults with active tuberculosis. Within 7 days of starting treatment, or before, PBMC were stored.

Findings and caveats of the study: Smaller distances to GMM-specific TCRs suggested their expansion in active tuberculosis.

This sequence joins TRBV23-1 and TRBJ1-3; possible D gene TRBD1, 5 bases. TRBV23-1 falls under the ORF class, with uncertain function. This clonotype was obtained from an adult with tuberculosis. This sample comprised PBMCs, obtained at tuberculosis diagnosis. CDR3 bases: TGCGCCAGCAGTCAATCGCGGGGGAACTCTGGAAACACCATATATTTT. Protein: CASSQSRGNSGNTIYF.